The clone carrying this T cell receptor beta chain occurred once. The source of the sample is a study of blood T cell repertoires in COVID-19. Looking at the study overall: COVID-19 samples from acute and convalescent phases originated in the United States, Italy and Spain.

Using immunoSEQ multiplex PCR, the repertoire was profiled, and TCRdb retains in-frame clones only, with some absent. Of 430,000 or so clones detected, 70% to 90% appear once; the ten largest clones hold 0.65% to 1%. The germline V gene encodes CDR1 SGHVS and CDR2 FQNEAQ. V was trimmed by 2 bases and J by 8 bases, leaving 15 bases between them. The CDR3 totals 14 residues. The rearrangement uses TRBV7-8 and TRBJ1-2, with D possibly matching TRBD1 (6 bases). The TCR was taken from a man between 18 and 35 years old with COVID-19, enrolled during active disease. Sequencing was carried out using peripheral blood. CDR3 nucleotides: TGTGCCAGCAGCTTAATAGTGCAGAGGGGGGGCTACACCTTC. Translating gives CASSLIVQRGGYTF.